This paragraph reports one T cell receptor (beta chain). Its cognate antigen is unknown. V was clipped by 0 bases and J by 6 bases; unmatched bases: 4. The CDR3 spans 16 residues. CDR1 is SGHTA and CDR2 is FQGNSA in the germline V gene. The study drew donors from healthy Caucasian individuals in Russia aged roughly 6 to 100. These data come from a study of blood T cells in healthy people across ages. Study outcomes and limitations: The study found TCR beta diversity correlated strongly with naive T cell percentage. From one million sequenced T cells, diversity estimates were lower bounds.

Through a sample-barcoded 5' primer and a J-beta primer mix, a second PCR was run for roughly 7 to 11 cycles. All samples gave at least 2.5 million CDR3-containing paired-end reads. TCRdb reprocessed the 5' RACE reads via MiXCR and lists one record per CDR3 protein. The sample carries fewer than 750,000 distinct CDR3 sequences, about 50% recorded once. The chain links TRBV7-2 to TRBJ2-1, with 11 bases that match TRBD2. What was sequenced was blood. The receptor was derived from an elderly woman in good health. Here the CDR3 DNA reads TGTGCCAGCAGCTTAGCGTTTAGCGGGGGGGTCAATGAGCAGTTCTTC. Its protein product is CASSLAFSGGVNEQFF.